This T cell receptor (beta chain) emerged from a study of blood T cell repertoires in COVID-19. Overall study: PBMCs, B-cell-depleted T cells, or T cells were the source of the cDNA or gDNA that made up the material.

TCRdb's table, derived via immunoSEQ multiplex PCR, lists solely in-frame clones and lacks some. The table records under 80,000 clones, 80% to 90% of them present only once. This clone has just a few counts. Germline values: CDR1 SGHRS, CDR2 YFSETQ. Trimming took off 4 bases at V and 2 bases at J, with 13 bases between the two ends. This CDR3 region has 14 residues. This sequence joins TRBV5-1 and TRBJ2-7; D may be TRBD2 (5 bases). The sample taken for sequencing was peripheral blood. The TCR sequence derives from an elderly woman with active COVID-19. CDR3 loop: CASSPEVSTYEQYF. In nucleotides, the CDR3 is TGCGCCAGCAGCCCGGAGGTCTCAACCTACGAGCAGTACTTC.